This TCR beta chain was observed in a study of human T cells and chemical hapten exposure. As to time point: healthy volunteer bleed at 6 weeks. Total RNA was isolated from unfractionated whole blood. Authors' analysis steps: Sequenced samples showed a median of approximately 96,000 TCRs each, with counts running from around 24,000 to 710,000. TCRdb fed the RACE reads into MiXCR, producing one record per CDR3 protein. The V and J calls were determined by TCRdb, not by the authors. The sample shows 30,000 to 35,000 distinct CDR3 sequences, roughly 5.4% of them seen only once. Trimming took 6 bases from V and 6 from J, leaving 15 bases between them. CDR1 and CDR2 (germline): SQVTM, ANQGSEA. The CDR3 runs 12 residues.

The clonotype was recovered from a human donor in good health. Some clones in this sample may be carry-over from other donors' samples. The rearrangement uses TRBV29-1 and TRBJ2-7; a weak D match, TRBD2 (5 bases). Sequenced material: whole blood. CDR3 region: CSVVTSGPEQYF. CDR3 sequence (DNA): TGCAGCGTCGTTACTAGTGGGCCCGAGCAGTACTTC.